This T cell receptor beta chain derives from a study of blood T cell repertoires in COVID-19. Study overall: Specimens from acute and convalescent COVID-19 originated in the United States, Italy and Spain. In each case, the material was cDNA or gDNA derived from T cells, B-cell-depleted T cells, or PBMCs.

Methods used by the authors: Reference gene primer amplification in the assay estimated nucleated cell counts. Assay used: immunoSEQ multiplex PCR; TCRdb lists only in-frame clones, some missing. V and J calls and clone size are as listed in that table; D and trimming were resolved from the DNA. This table holds over 250,000 clones, 80% to 90% found once. Trimming removed 2 bases from V and 1 base from J; junction bases left unmatched: 3. The CDR3 totals 15 residues. Per germline, CDR1 LGHNA and CDR2 YSLEER. Followed over time, Seattle patients had been enrolled while infection was active. This sequence joins TRBV4-3 and TRBJ2-7; TRBD2 aligns across 9 bases. The TCR sequence derives from a woman in her 70s with COVID-19, enrolled during active disease. The sequenced material came from peripheral blood. CDR3 DNA sequence: TGCGCCAGCAGCCAATTCACTAGCGGGTCCTACGAGCAGTACTTC. Translation: CASSQFTSGSYEQYF.